This T cell receptor beta chain originates from a study of blood T cell repertoires in COVID-19. Whole-study context: PBMCs, B-cell-depleted T cells, or T cells provided the cDNA or gDNA that made up the material.

The CDR3 spans 17 residues. V lost 4 bases to trimming and J lost 1 base; unmatched junction nucleotides: 5. Germline lookup yields CDR1 MGHRA and CDR2 YSYEKL. TCRdb keeps only in-frame clones here, not all; method: immunoSEQ multiplex PCR. The sample records fewer than 200,000 clones, about 74% being singletons. This chain uses TRBV4-1 with TRBJ2-2, with 11 bases fitting TRBD2. This TCR was sampled from a woman of 80 years or more with acute or convalescent COVID-19. The sample taken for sequencing was peripheral blood. Here the CDR3 DNA reads TGCGCCAGCAGCCCCAGGACTAGCGGGCAGAACACCGGGGAGCTGTTTTTT. Translation: CASSPRTSGQNTGELFF.